This entry describes one TCR beta chain. TCRdb's copy holds only in-frame clones and misses some; the assay was immunoSEQ multiplex PCR. The sample lists about 81,000 clones, about 85% seen once, with approximately 0.2% in the top ten. The data derive from a study of OX40 agonist ivuxolimab in advanced cancers. Autoimmune disease history or systemic immunosuppression led to patients being barred. Source: CD4+ or CD8+ T cells sorted from blood, taken in a trial of the OX40 agonist ivuxolimab. The sequence was collected from an adult with an advanced solid tumor such as melanoma, head and neck, liver or kidney cancer.

CDR3 region: CASSEGRGGAYNEQFF. Here the CDR3 DNA reads TGTGCCAGCAGTGAAGGACGGGGGGGGGCCTACAATGAGCAGTTCTTC. The chain couples TRBV2 to TRBJ2-1; TRBD2 matches 8 bases. This CDR3 spans 16 amino acids. With 1 base clipped from V and 2 bases from J, the junction kept 4 bases outside the gene matches. Germline CDR1 SNHLY, CDR2 FYNNEI.